This T cell receptor beta chain appears in the sequencing data of a study of blood T cells in healthy people across ages. Through a sample-barcoded 5' primer and a J-beta primer mix, a second PCR was run for roughly 6 to 11 cycles. TCRdb reprocessed the 5' RACE reads with MiXCR, giving one entry per CDR3 protein. The sample has 1.5 million to 2 million distinct CDR3 sequences, 28% seen once. Findings and caveats of the study: Long-lived donors had more naive CD4+ cells and higher diversity than aged donors. Diversity estimated from one million T cells was considered an underestimate.

The authors extracted at least 5.5 micrograms of total RNA per sample. This clonotype showed up just a few times. Its target is unknown. The CDR3 covers 14 residues. From germline, CDR1 is LGHDT and CDR2 YNNKEL (reference sequence). Deletions cut 2 bases from V and 0 bases from J, with 7 bases between. This clonotype originated in a woman in her twenties or thirties in good health. Sequencing was carried out using blood. This sequence joins TRBV3-1 and TRBJ2-5; D is tentatively TRBD1 or TRBD2 (5 bases each). As DNA, the CDR3 is TGTGCCAGCAGCCAATGGGGGTACCAAGAGACCCAGTACTTC. Its translation: CASSQWGYQETQYF.